This TCR beta chain was recovered during a study of identifying expanded T cells in peripheral blood. Findings and limits, study-wide: About 1.2 clones differed between technical replicates, versus around 15 and 18 over time.

Remarks on this clone: Its antigen is not known.

Sequenced by immunoSEQ multiplex PCR; TCRdb stores in-frame clones only, minus some. The data show some 100,000 clones, over 80% seen once. V was pared by 0 bases and J by 2 bases, with 4 bases of the junction left unmatched. The CDR3 covers 15 residues. Germline V CDR1 and CDR2: LNHNV, YYDKDF (reference sequence). The TCR originated in a person aged 18-70 years in good health. The genes are TRBV15 and TRBJ2-7, with 7 positions matching TRBD1. The sample comprised blood. CDR3 DNA sequence: TGTGCCACCAGCAGAGACAGGGGGTCTACCTACGAGCAGTACTTC. Its protein is CATSRDRGSTYEQYF.